This T cell receptor beta chain is from a study of beta chain features in type 1 diabetes. Study at large: Researchers looked at roughly 110 million sorted cells across all samples. Overall study results and limits: Shortening of TCRB CDR3s, moderate but significant, appeared in all four CD4+ subsets of Type 1 diabetes patients. Patients' naive, central memory and regulatory TCRB repertoires appeared more alike than those of healthy donors.

Using CD45RO/CCR7/CD25/CD127/CD95/CD27, CD4+ naive, central memory, regulatory and stem cell-like memory cells were sorted. From germline, CDR1 is MDHEN and CDR2 SYDVKM. Trimming at V came to 6 bases and at J to 4 bases, leaving 10 bases not matched to a gene. The CDR3 is 15 residues long. Expressed TCRB transcripts were sequenced after all isolated RNA was converted to cDNA. The protocol was immunoSEQ multiplex PCR, while the TCRdb copy is restricted to in-frame clones and leaves out a portion. The sample holds a few hundred thousand clones, over 9% seen once. This clone was seen a few times. Its specificity is unknown.

The sequenced material came from central memory CD4+ T cells from blood. The receptor's source is a man in his thirties or forties with type 1 diabetes. V gene TRBV28 combines with J gene TRBJ2-7; 9 nucleotides line up with TRBD1. CDR3: CASSPFEGTGYEQYF. The CDR3 DNA is TGTGCCAGCAGCCCCTTTGAGGGGACAGGGTACGAGCAGTACTTC.